This T cell receptor (beta chain) is from a study of lymphopenia after photon versus proton radiotherapy. Study-wide points: Under photons, naive T cells and diversity fell while effector/memory populations rose. After lymphocyte nadir, photon-treated repertoires showed oligoclonal expansion, especially CD8+ Temra.

Points on this clone: Its antigen is unknown.

Data came from immunoSEQ multiplex PCR; TCRdb stores just in-frame clones and leaves some out. The table shows approximately 170,000 clones, with 80% to 90% occurring only once. The sample in question was peripheral blood, obtained from a patient treated with photon-based radiotherapy. This TCR derives from a man aged 50-60 years with gastric cancer.

CDR3 DNA sequence: TGTGCCAGCAACCCGGGACTAGCGGGAGTTTTAGTCCCCTACGAGCAGTACTTC. Protein sequence: CASNPGLAGVLVPYEQYF. V and J are TRBV7-8 and TRBJ2-7, with TRBD2 matching 14 bases. Trimming cost V 7 bases and J 2 bases; bases outside gene matches: 13. The CDR3 has 18 amino acids. CDR1 is SGHVS and CDR2 is FQNEAQ in the germline V gene.